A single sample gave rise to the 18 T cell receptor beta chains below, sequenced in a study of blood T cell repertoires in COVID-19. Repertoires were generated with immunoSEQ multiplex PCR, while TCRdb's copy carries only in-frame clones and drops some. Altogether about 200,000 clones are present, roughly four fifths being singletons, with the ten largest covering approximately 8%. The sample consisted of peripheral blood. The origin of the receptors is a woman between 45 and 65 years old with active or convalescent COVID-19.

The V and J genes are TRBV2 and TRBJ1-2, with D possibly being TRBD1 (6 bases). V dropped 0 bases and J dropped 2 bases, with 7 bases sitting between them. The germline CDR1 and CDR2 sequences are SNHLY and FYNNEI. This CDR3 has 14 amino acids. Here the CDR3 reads CASSEATGNYGYTF. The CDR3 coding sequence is TGTGCCAGCAGTGAAGCTACAGGGAACTATGGCTACACCTTC.

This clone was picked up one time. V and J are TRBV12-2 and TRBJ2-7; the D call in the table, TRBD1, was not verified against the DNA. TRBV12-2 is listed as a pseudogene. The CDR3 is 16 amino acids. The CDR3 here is CASRLDGTGTTYEQYV. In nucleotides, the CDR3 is TGTGCAAGTCGCTTAGATGGGACAGGGACCACCTACGAGCAGTACGTC.

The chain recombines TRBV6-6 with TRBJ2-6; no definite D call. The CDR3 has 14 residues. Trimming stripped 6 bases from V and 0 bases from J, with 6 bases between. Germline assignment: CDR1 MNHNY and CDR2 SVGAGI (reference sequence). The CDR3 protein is CASRLDSGANVLTF. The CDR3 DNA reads TGTGCCAGCAGACTCGACTCTGGGGCCAACGTCCTGACTTTC.

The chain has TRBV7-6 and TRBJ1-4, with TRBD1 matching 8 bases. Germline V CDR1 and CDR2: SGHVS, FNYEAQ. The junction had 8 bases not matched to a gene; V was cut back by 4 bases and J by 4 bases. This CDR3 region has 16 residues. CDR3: CASSSDRGGFNEKLFF. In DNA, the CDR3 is TGTGCCAGCAGCTCCGACAGGGGAGGTTTTAATGAAAAACTGTTTTTT.

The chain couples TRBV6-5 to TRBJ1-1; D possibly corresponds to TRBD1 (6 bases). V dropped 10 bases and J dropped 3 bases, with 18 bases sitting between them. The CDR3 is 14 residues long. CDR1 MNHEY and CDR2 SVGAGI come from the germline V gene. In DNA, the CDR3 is TGTGCCACCTCGGCCGGGACATCTTACACTGAAGCTTTCTTT. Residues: CATSAGTSYTEAFF.

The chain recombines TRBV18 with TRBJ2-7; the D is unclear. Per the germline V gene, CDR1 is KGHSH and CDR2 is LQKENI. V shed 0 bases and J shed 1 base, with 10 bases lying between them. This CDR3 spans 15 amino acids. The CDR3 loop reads CASSPPGQPSYEQYF. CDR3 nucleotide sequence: TGTGCCAGCTCACCACCGGGCCAGCCATCCTACGAGCAGTACTTC.

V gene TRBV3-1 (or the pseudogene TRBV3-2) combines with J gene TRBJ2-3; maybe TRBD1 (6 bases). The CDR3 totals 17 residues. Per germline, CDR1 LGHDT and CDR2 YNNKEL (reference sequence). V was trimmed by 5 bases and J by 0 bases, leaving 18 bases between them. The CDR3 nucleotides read TGTGCCAGCAGCGCCTGGGACAAATCCGTCAGCACAGATACGCAGTATTTT. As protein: CASSAWDKSVSTDTQYF.

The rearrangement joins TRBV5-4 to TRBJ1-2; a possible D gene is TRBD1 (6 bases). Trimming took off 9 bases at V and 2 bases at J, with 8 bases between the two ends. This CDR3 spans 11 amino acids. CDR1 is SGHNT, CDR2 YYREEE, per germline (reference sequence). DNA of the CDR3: TGTGCCACCACAGGGAACTATGGCTACACCTTC. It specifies CATTGNYGYTF.

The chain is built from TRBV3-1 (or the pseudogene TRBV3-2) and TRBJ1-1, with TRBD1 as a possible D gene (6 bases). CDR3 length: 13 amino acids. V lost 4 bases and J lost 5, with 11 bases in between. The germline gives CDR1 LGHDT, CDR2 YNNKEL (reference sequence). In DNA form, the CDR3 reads TGTGCCAGCAGCCCCACAAGGGGGACTGAAGCTTTCTTT. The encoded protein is CASSPTRGTEAFF.

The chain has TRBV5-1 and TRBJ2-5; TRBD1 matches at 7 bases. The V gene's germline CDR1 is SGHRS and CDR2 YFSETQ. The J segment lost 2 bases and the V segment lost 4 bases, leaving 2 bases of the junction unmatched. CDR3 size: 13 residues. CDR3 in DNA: TGCGCCAGCAGCGGGACAGTTCAAGAGACCCAGTACTTC. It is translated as CASSGTVQETQYF.

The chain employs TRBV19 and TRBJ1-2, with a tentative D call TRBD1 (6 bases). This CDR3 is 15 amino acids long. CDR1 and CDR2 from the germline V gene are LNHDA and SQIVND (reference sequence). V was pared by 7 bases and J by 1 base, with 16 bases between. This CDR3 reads CASTSGTTGNYGYTF. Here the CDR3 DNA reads TGTGCCAGTACCTCCGGGACAACTGGTAACTATGGCTACACCTTC.

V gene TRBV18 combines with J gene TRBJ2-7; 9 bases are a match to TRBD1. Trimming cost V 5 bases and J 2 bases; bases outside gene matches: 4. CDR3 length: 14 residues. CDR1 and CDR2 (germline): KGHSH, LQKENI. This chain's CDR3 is CASSSGQGTYEQYV. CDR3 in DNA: TGTGCCAGCTCATCCGGACAGGGGACCTACGAGCAGTACGTC.

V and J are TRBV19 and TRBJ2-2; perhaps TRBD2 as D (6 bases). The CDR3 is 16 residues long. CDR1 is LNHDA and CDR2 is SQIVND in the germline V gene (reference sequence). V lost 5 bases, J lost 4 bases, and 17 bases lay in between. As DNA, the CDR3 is TGTGCCAGTAGTCCGGGGGTTGGCAGAAGCACCGGGGAGCTGTTTTTT. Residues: CASSPGVGRSTGELFF.

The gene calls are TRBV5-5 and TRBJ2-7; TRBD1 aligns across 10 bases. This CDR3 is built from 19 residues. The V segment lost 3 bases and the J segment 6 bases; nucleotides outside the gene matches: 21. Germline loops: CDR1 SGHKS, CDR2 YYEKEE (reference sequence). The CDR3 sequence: CASSSYYHTRGQGIGEQYF. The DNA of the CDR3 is TGTGCCAGCAGCTCTTATTATCACACTCGGGGACAGGGGATCGGCGAGCAGTACTTC.

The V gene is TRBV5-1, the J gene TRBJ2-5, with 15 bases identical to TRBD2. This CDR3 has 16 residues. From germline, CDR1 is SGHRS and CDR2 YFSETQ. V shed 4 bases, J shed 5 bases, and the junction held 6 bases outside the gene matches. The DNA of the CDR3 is TGCGCCAGCAGCCGCCTTGGGACTAGCGGGGGGGAGACCCAGTACTTC. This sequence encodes CASSRLGTSGGETQYF.

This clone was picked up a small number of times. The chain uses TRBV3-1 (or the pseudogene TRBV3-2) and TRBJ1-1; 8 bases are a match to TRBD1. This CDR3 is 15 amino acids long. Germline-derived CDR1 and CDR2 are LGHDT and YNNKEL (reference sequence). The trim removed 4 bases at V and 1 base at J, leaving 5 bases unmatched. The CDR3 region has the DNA TGTGCCAGCAGCCCGACCGACAGGGGGAACACTGAAGCTTTCTTT. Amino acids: CASSPTDRGNTEAFF.

The CDR3: CASTPGQEQFF. CDR3 coding DNA: TGTGCCAGCACCCCAGGACAGGAGCAGTTCTTC. J is TRBJ2-1 and V is TRBV12-3 or TRBV12-4; TRBD1 might be the D (6 bases). V was shortened by 7 bases and J by 10 bases, with 11 bases between the two germline ends. The CDR3 covers 11 residues.

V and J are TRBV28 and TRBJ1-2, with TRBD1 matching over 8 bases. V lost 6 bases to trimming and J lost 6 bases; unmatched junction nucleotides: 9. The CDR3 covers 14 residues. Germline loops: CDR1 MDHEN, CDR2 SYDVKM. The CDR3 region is CASRIPGGMDGYTF. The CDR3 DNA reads TGTGCCAGCAGGATTCCAGGGGGCATGGATGGCTACACCTTC.